This T cell receptor (beta chain) was identified in a study of blood T cell repertoires in COVID-19. Overall study context: The study drew acute and convalescent COVID-19 samples from the United States, Italy and Spain.

The CDR3 sequence is 14 residues long. The V and J ends lost 1 base and 2 bases respectively, with 6 bases between them. The germline CDR1 and CDR2 sequences are SGHVS and FNYEAQ. Participants were aged 18 to 89 years, lived in under 25 US areas, and enrolled virtually. Cohort assignment relied on participant-reported clinical history. Cohort 3 donors were reported recovered after two negative PCRs, clearance, or symptom resolution. Here immunoSEQ multiplex PCR was the method, and the copy in TCRdb shows in-frame clones only, minus some. The data contain some 250,000 clones, approximately 85% of them seen just once; the ten biggest clones take up approximately 1.9%.

The clonotype was recovered from a woman aged 45-59 years who had recovered from COVID-19. This chain joins TRBV7-6 and TRBJ2-1; the D gene is possibly TRBD2 (5 bases). Source material: PBMCs or T cells enriched from blood (not recorded which). CDR3 region: CASSLVAPYNEQFF. The CDR3 DNA is TGTGCCAGCAGCTTAGTAGCGCCCTACAATGAGCAGTTCTTC. Complete variable domain (other parts from reference TRBV7-6 and TRBJ2-1): GAGVSQSPRYKVTKRGQDVALRCDPISGHVSLYWYRQALGQGPEFLTYFNYEAQQDKSGLPNDRFSAERPEGSISTLTIQRTEQRDSAMYRCASSLVAPYNEQFFGPGTRLTVL.